The 5 T cell receptor beta chains listed next were all sequenced from one sample in a study of human T cells and chemical hapten exposure. MiXCR, run by TCRdb on the RACE reads, gives a single entry per CDR3 protein. The sample lists about 380,000 distinct CDR3 sequences, about 6.9% occurring once. The time point: patch test 2, 6 weeks after DPC sensitization. The treatment: therapeutic diphenylcyclopropenone sensitization with weekly scalp DPC. The sequences come from whole blood, collected in connection with sensitization to the hapten diphenylcyclopropenone (DPC). All receptors come from a woman aged 18-29 years with alopecia areata. Some clones in this sample may be carry-over from other donors' samples.

The J gene is TRBJ1-5, the V gene TRBV6-2 or TRBV6-3, with D unclear. V lost 6 bases and J lost 0, with 6 bases in between. The CDR3 loop spans 13 amino acids. Germline V lookup: CDR1 MNHEY, CDR2 SVGEGT. The CDR3 DNA sequence: TGTGCCAGCAGCGACGGTAGCAATCAGCCCCAGCATTTT. It translates to CASSDGSNQPQHF.

This clonotype was detected many times. The chain links TRBV7-3 to TRBJ2-1; 7 nucleotides line up with TRBD1. Germline assignment: CDR1 SGHTA and CDR2 FQGTGA. This CDR3 comprises 14 residues. Germline trimming cut 5 bases from V and 7 bases from J; bases unmatched to any gene: 8. This CDR3 is CASSPDRVDNEQFF. The CDR3 DNA follows: TGTGCCAGCAGCCCTGACAGGGTAGATAATGAGCAGTTCTTC.

The rearrangement links TRBV9 to TRBJ1-1, with D uncertain. V was pared by 0 bases and J by 5 bases, with 14 bases between. The CDR3 is 15 amino acids. Per the germline V gene, CDR1 is SGDLS and CDR2 is YYNGEE. As DNA, the CDR3 is TGTGCCAGCAGCGTAGGTGTAGGCGGAATTACTGAAGCTTTCTTT. Amino acids: CASSVGVGGITEAFF.

This chain joins TRBV18 and TRBJ1-2; D remains unclear. The V and J ends lost 2 bases and 0 bases respectively, with 16 bases between them. Germline values: CDR1 KGHSH, CDR2 LQKENI. CDR3 length: 17 amino acids. The CDR3 nucleotides are TGTGCCAGCTCACCATCGAATCTCCCTGGTACTAACTATGGCTACACCTTC. This codes for CASSPSNLPGTNYGYTF. Full variable domain (rest looked up from reference TRBV18 and TRBJ1-2): NAGVMQNPRHLVRRRGQEARLRCSPMKGHSHVYWYRQLPEEGLKFMVYLQKENIIDESGMPKERFSAEFPKEGPSILRIQQVVRGDSAAYFCASSPSNLPGTNYGYTFGSGTRLTVV.

CDR3: CASTTPRSPGNTIYF. The CDR3 DNA sequence: TGTGCCAGCACCACGCCAAGGAGTCCCGGAAACACCATATATTTT. The chain employs TRBV12-3 or TRBV12-4 and TRBJ1-3; no definite D call. The V and J ends lost 7 bases and 4 bases respectively, with 17 bases between them. This CDR3 has 15 amino acids.